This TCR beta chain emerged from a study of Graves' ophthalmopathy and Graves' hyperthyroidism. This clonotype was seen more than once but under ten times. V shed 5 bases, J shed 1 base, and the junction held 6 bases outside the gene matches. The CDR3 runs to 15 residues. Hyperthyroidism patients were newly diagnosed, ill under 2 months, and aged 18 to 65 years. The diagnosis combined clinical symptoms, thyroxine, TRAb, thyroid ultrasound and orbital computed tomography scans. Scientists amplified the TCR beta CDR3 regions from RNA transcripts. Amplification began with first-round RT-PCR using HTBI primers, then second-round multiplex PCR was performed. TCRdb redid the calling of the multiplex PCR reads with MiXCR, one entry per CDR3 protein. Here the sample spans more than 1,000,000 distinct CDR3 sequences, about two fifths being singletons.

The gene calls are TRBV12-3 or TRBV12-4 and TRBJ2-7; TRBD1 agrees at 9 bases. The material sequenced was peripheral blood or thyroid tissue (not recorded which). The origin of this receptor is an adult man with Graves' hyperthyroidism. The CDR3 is CASSAGTGSSYEQYF. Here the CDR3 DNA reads TGTGCCAGCAGTGCAGGGACAGGGAGTTCCTACGAGCAGTACTTC.